This TCR beta chain was captured in a study of cytomegalovirus exposure and HLA in healthy donors. The CDR3 covers 15 residues. Germline lookup yields CDR1 SGDLS and CDR2 YYNGEE. With 4 bases removed from V and 2 bases from J, the gap between germline ends came to 16 bases. Whole-study findings and limits: When analyzed later, a missense DCLRE1C variant was found to be linked to TCR beta V- and J-gene trimming. As a later analysis revealed, the rate of TCR association differed by HLA locus, with DRB1 most and HLA-C fewest. In a later analysis, a genetic analysis reported fewer productive-TCR N-insertions in an Asian-associated ancestry cluster than the cohort average.

Note on this clone: Its target is not known.

Primers included in the PCR were 60 Vbeta and 13 Jbeta primers. Some clones are missing from TCRdb's copy, which holds only in-frame ones; the method was immunoSEQ multiplex PCR. The table has some 180,000 clones, 8.5% to 10% seen once. The material sequenced was PBMCs. The sequence was obtained from a woman aged 25 to 45 in good health and CMV-seropositive. The chain joins TRBV9 to TRBJ2-7; a weak D match, TRBD2 (6 bases). CDR3 residues: CASSRLDQSPYEQYF. The CDR3 DNA is TGTGCCAGCAGCAGACTAGATCAGTCCCCCTACGAGCAGTACTTC.